The T cell receptor (beta chain) under discussion was sequenced for a study of T cells in Graves' hyperthyroidism and ophthalmopathy. Orbital computed tomography, thyroid ultrasound, serum thyroxine and TRAb, and clinical symptoms together informed the diagnoses. Deletions cut 0 bases from V and 1 base from J, with 12 bases between. CDR1 and CDR2 (germline): SQVTM, ANQGSEA. CDR3 length equals 15 residues. Researchers amplified the TCR beta CDR3 regions from RNA transcripts. TCR CDR3 underwent first-round RT-PCR with the HTBI primer set. TCRdb re-derived calls from the multiplex PCR reads in MiXCR, one entry per CDR3 protein. There are some 550,000 distinct CDR3 sequences in the sample; around 16% occur only once, and more than 3% lies in the top ten. There are many counts of this clonotype.

Sequencing used blood. The rearrangement uses TRBV29-1 and TRBJ1-1; D may be TRBD1 (6 bases). This TCR was recovered from a woman aged 40-49 years with Graves' ophthalmopathy. CDR3 coding DNA: TGCAGCGTTGAAGATCATCAGGGGAAGAACACTGAAGCTTTCTTT. It encodes CSVEDHQGKNTEAFF.